These T cell receptor beta chains were read from a single sample in a study of T cells in Graves' hyperthyroidism and ophthalmopathy. TCRdb redid the calling of the multiplex PCR reads with MiXCR, one entry per CDR3 protein. The profile shows 150,000 or so distinct CDR3 sequences, approximately 24% of them singletons. The sample was blood. All receptors derive from a woman between 45 and 65 years old with Graves' hyperthyroidism that later progressed to Graves' ophthalmopathy. CDR3s include the opening cysteine and the closing phenylalanine or tryptophan. A D gene is named only where the DNA matches it firmly. Some rows have no size entry. The others give once, few or many, or a class for an expanded clone.

clone_size: .
v_call: TRBV24-1
d_call: .
j_call: TRBJ2-7
cdr3_aa: CATSDVGSYEQYF
cdr3_nt: TGTGCCACCAGTGATGTTGGGTCCTACGAGCAGTACTTC

clone_size: few
v_call: TRBV10-3
d_call: .
j_call: TRBJ1-6
cdr3_aa: CAISKGSSPTGYSPLHF
cdr3_nt: TGTGCCATCAGTAAGGGGTCTTCGCCAACGGGCTATTCACCCCTCCACTTT

clone_size: .
v_call: TRBV5-1
d_call: .
j_call: TRBJ1-1
cdr3_aa: CASSLGWGNTEAFF
cdr3_nt: TGCGCCAGCAGCTTGGGATGGGGGAACACTGAAGCTTTCTTT

clone_size: few
v_call: TRBV4-1
d_call: .
j_call: TRBJ2-7
cdr3_aa: CASSQRVPQDSLHKEQYF
cdr3_nt: TGCGCCAGCAGCCAACGAGTCCCACAGGATTCTCTTCATAAGGAGCAGTACTTC

clone_size: .
v_call: TRBV5-6
d_call: TRBD2
j_call: TRBJ2-4
cdr3_aa: CASSSPRDRGLLAGGPVDIQYF
cdr3_nt: TGTGCCAGCAGCTCCCCCCGGGACAGGGGGTTACTAGCGGGAGGGCCAGTGGACATTCAGTACTTC

clone_size: .
v_call: TRBV20-1
d_call: TRBD2
j_call: TRBJ2-3
cdr3_aa: CSARSIAGGQYF
cdr3_nt: TGCAGTGCTAGATCCATAGCGGGGGGGCAGTATTTT

clone_size: .
v_call: TRBV7-9
d_call: .
j_call: TRBJ2-1
cdr3_aa: CASSPPRDGSSYNEQFF
cdr3_nt: TGTGCCAGCAGCCCTCCCCGGGACGGTAGCTCCTACAATGAGCAGTTCTTC

clone_size: many
v_call: TRBV7-9
d_call: TRBD2
j_call: TRBJ2-1
cdr3_aa: CASSLAGGHNEQFF
cdr3_nt: TGTGCCAGCAGCTTAGCGGGAGGGCACAATGAGCAGTTCTTC

clone_size: .
v_call: TRBV2
d_call: .
j_call: TRBJ1-2
cdr3_aa: CARSGAGQGGYTF
cdr3_nt: TGTGCCAGGAGCGGGGCAGGCCAGGGAGGCTACACCTTC

clone_size: many
v_call: TRBV7-9
d_call: .
j_call: TRBJ2-1
cdr3_aa: CASSLALSSYNEQFF
cdr3_nt: TGTGCCAGCAGCTTGGCACTGAGCTCCTACAATGAGCAGTTCTTC

clone_size: many
v_call: TRBV2
d_call: TRBD1
j_call: TRBJ1-5
cdr3_aa: CASSAGQPDQPQHF
cdr3_nt: TGTGCCAGCAGTGCGGGACAGCCCGATCAGCCCCAGCATTTT

clone_size: .
v_call: TRBV6-1
d_call: .
j_call: TRBJ1-1
cdr3_aa: CASSITGFEAFF
cdr3_nt: TGTGCCAGCAGCATCACAGGGTTTGAAGCTTTCTTT

clone_size: many
v_call: TRBV11-2
d_call: TRBD2
j_call: TRBJ2-6
cdr3_aa: CASGPAGGRNSGANVLTF
cdr3_nt: TGTGCCAGCGGCCCGGCGGGGGGTAGAAACTCTGGGGCCAACGTCCTGACTTTC

clone_size: many
v_call: TRBV28
d_call: .
j_call: TRBJ2-5
cdr3_aa: CASRGLLQETQYF
cdr3_nt: TGTGCAAGCCGGGGATTGCTCCAAGAGACCCAGTACTTC

clone_size: few
v_call: TRBV11-2
d_call: .
j_call: TRBJ2-2
cdr3_aa: CASSLVSGNTGELFF
cdr3_nt: TGTGCCAGCAGCTTAGTTAGCGGGAACACCGGGGAGCTGTTTTTT

clone_size: .
v_call: TRBV29-1
d_call: .
j_call: TRBJ2-7
cdr3_aa: CSVLLENLYEQYF
cdr3_nt: TGCAGCGTACTACTAGAGAACCTCTACGAGCAGTACTTC

clone_size: few
v_call: TRBV19
d_call: .
j_call: TRBJ1-1
cdr3_aa: CASTYELNTEAFF
cdr3_nt: TGTGCCAGTACCTATGAGTTGAACACTGAAGCTTTCTTT

clone_size: many
v_call: TRBV28
d_call: TRBD2
j_call: TRBJ2-3
cdr3_aa: CASSCHRGSGIPRDTQYF
cdr3_nt: TGTGCCAGCAGTTGTCATCGGGGTAGCGGGATACCGAGGGATACGCAGTATTTT

clone_size: many
v_call: TRBV28
d_call: .
j_call: TRBJ2-7
cdr3_aa: CASRPGTHEQYF
cdr3_nt: TGTGCCAGCAGACCTGGAACGCACGAGCAGTACTTC

clone_size: .
v_call: TRBV12-3/TRBV12-4
d_call: .
j_call: TRBJ1-2
cdr3_aa: CASSQQRDYGYTF
cdr3_nt: TGTGCCAGCTCTCAACAGCGGGACTATGGCTACACCTTC

clone_size: .
v_call: TRBV5-1
d_call: .
j_call: TRBJ2-7
cdr3_aa: CASSLRGRQAYEQYF
cdr3_nt: TGCGCCAGCAGCTTAAGGGGGAGACAAGCCTACGAGCAGTACTTC

clone_size: few
v_call: TRBV9
d_call: TRBD2
j_call: TRBJ2-1
cdr3_aa: CASSAYPGLAGSGSYNEQFF
cdr3_nt: TGTGCCAGCAGCGCTTACCCTGGACTAGCGGGGAGCGGATCATACAATGAGCAGTTCTTC

clone_size: many
v_call: TRBV5-1
d_call: .
j_call: TRBJ1-1
cdr3_aa: CASRRNPNTEAFF
cdr3_nt: TGCGCCAGCAGGCGCAACCCGAACACTGAAGCTTTCTTT

clone_size: .
v_call: TRBV10-2
d_call: .
j_call: TRBJ2-3
cdr3_aa: CASSGTGKNTDTQYF
cdr3_nt: TGCGCCAGCAGTGGTACAGGGAAAAACACAGATACGCAGTATTTT

clone_size: .
v_call: TRBV20-1
d_call: .
j_call: TRBJ2-7
cdr3_aa: CSARDPLGQYF
cdr3_nt: TGCAGTGCTAGGGACCCGTTGGGGCAGTACTTC

clone_size: many
v_call: TRBV6-1
d_call: TRBD1
j_call: TRBJ2-4
cdr3_aa: CASSRQGSKNIQYF
cdr3_nt: TGTGCCAGCAGTAGACAGGGTTCCAAAAACATTCAGTACTTC

clone_size: many
v_call: TRBV6-1
d_call: TRBD1
j_call: TRBJ1-5
cdr3_aa: CASSRTGLNQPQHF
cdr3_nt: TGTGCCAGCAGTCGGACAGGCCTCAATCAGCCCCAGCATTTT

clone_size: many
v_call: TRBV3-1
d_call: .
j_call: TRBJ1-3
cdr3_aa: CASSGDSGFLTIYF
cdr3_nt: TGTGCCAGCAGCGGAGACTCCGGATTTCTCACCATATATTTT

clone_size: many
v_call: TRBV28
d_call: TRBD1
j_call: TRBJ2-5
cdr3_aa: CASIQGTVERTQYF
cdr3_nt: TGTGCCAGCATACAGGGGACCGTCGAGAGGACCCAGTACTTC

clone_size: many
v_call: TRBV24-1
d_call: .
j_call: TRBJ1-5
cdr3_aa: CATSDKQTNQPQHF
cdr3_nt: TGTGCCACCAGTGATAAGCAGACCAATCAGCCCCAGCATTTT

clone_size: few
v_call: TRBV28
d_call: .
j_call: TRBJ1-1
cdr3_aa: CAGPPGGMNTEAFF
cdr3_nt: TGTGCCGGCCCACCGGGGGGGATGAACACTGAAGCTTTCTTT

clone_size: few
v_call: TRBV20-1
d_call: .
j_call: TRBJ1-2
cdr3_aa: CSARGTGMRGYTF
cdr3_nt: TGCAGTGCTAGGGGTACAGGGATGCGGGGCTACACCTTC

clone_size: few
v_call: TRBV7-9
d_call: .
j_call: TRBJ2-7
cdr3_aa: CASSLVRGSYEQYF
cdr3_nt: TGTGCCAGCAGCTTAGTGAGAGGGTCCTACGAGCAGTACTTC

clone_size: .
v_call: TRBV20-1
d_call: TRBD1
j_call: TRBJ2-2
cdr3_aa: CSASPWGTGGTGELFF
cdr3_nt: TGCAGTGCTAGCCCCTGGGGGACAGGGGGGACCGGGGAGCTGTTTTTT

clone_size: .
v_call: TRBV30
d_call: .
j_call: TRBJ1-5
cdr3_aa: CAWSVRGTQPQHF
cdr3_nt: TGTGCCTGGAGTGTACGGGGAACTCAGCCCCAGCATTTT

clone_size: many
v_call: TRBV2
d_call: .
j_call: TRBJ1-1
cdr3_aa: CASSPSNTEAFF
cdr3_nt: TGTGCCAGCAGCCCGTCGAACACTGAAGCTTTCTTT

clone_size: many
v_call: TRBV27
d_call: .
j_call: TRBJ2-7
cdr3_aa: CASSRNLYEQYF
cdr3_nt: TGTGCCAGCAGCCGAAACCTCTACGAGCAGTACTTC

clone_size: .
v_call: TRBV7-9
d_call: .
j_call: TRBJ2-1
cdr3_aa: CASSFKGGAYNEQFF
cdr3_nt: TGTGCCAGCAGCTTTAAGGGTGGGGCCTACAATGAGCAGTTCTTC

clone_size: once
v_call: TRBV7-9
d_call: TRBD2
j_call: TRBJ2-1
cdr3_aa: CASSAGTSGGGNEQFF
cdr3_nt: TGTGCCAGCAGCGCCGGGACTAGCGGAGGGGGAAATGAGCAGTTCTTC

clone_size: many
v_call: TRBV28
d_call: TRBD1
j_call: TRBJ1-6
cdr3_aa: CASRPGQGKVSLHF
cdr3_nt: TGTGCCAGCAGGCCGGGACAGGGGAAGGTTTCCCTCCACTTT

clone_size: .
v_call: TRBV20-1
d_call: .
j_call: TRBJ1-3
cdr3_aa: CSASRRGSGNTIYF
cdr3_nt: TGCAGTGCTAGTAGGCGGGGCTCCGGAAACACCATATATTTT

clone_size: many
v_call: TRBV7-8
d_call: TRBD1
j_call: TRBJ1-6
cdr3_aa: CASRDRGYSPLHF
cdr3_nt: TGTGCCAGCAGAGACAGGGGCTATTCACCCCTCCACTTT

clone_size: many
v_call: TRBV9
d_call: TRBD1
j_call: TRBJ2-5
cdr3_aa: CASSLRDRVGETQYF
cdr3_nt: TGTGCCAGCAGCCTCCGGGACAGGGTGGGGGAGACCCAGTACTTC

clone_size: many
v_call: TRBV18
d_call: .
j_call: TRBJ1-1
cdr3_aa: CASSRIQGTETLAFF
cdr3_nt: TGTGCCAGCTCACGCATACAGGGTACTGAAACTTTGGCTTTCTTT

clone_size: many
v_call: TRBV27
d_call: .
j_call: TRBJ2-7
cdr3_aa: CASRDGTGRYEQYF
cdr3_nt: TGTGCCAGCAGGGACGGCACGGGTAGGTACGAGCAGTACTTC

clone_size: many
v_call: TRBV27
d_call: .
j_call: TRBJ1-1
cdr3_aa: CASSLGGLVNTEAFF
cdr3_nt: TGTGCCAGCAGTCTGGGGGGGCTGGTGAACACTGAAGCTTTCTTT

clone_size: .
v_call: TRBV5-1
d_call: TRBD2
j_call: TRBJ2-1
cdr3_aa: CASSLEAGTEQFF
cdr3_nt: TGCGCCAGCAGCTTGGAAGCGGGGACTGAGCAGTTCTTC

clone_size: .
v_call: TRBV6-1
d_call: TRBD2
j_call: TRBJ2-4
cdr3_aa: CASSSTSAGGLNIQYF
cdr3_nt: TGTGCCAGCAGTTCCACCTCAGCGGGGGGATTGAACATTCAGTACTTC

clone_size: .
v_call: TRBV7-7
d_call: TRBD2
j_call: TRBJ2-1
cdr3_aa: CASSLGTSGRNEQFF
cdr3_nt: TGTGCTAGCAGCTTGGGGACTAGCGGGAGGAATGAGCAGTTCTTC

clone_size: .
v_call: TRBV19
d_call: TRBD2
j_call: TRBJ2-2
cdr3_aa: CASSIAGRGSGRTTGELFF
cdr3_nt: TGTGCCAGTAGTATAGCCGGAAGAGGTAGCGGGAGGACGACCGGGGAGCTGTTTTTT

clone_size: .
v_call: TRBV7-9
d_call: .
j_call: TRBJ2-1
cdr3_aa: CASSLEAAVNEQFF
cdr3_nt: TGTGCCAGCAGCTTAGAAGCCGCGGTGAACGAGCAGTTCTTC

clone_size: many
v_call: TRBV5-1
d_call: .
j_call: TRBJ1-1
cdr3_aa: CASSAQGYEAFF
cdr3_nt: TGCGCCAGCAGCGCACAGGGATATGAAGCTTTCTTT

clone_size: few
v_call: TRBV20-1
d_call: .
j_call: TRBJ1-1
cdr3_aa: CSAYGDKTEAFF
cdr3_nt: TGCAGTGCTTACGGGGACAAGACTGAAGCTTTCTTT

clone_size: .
v_call: TRBV15
d_call: .
j_call: TRBJ1-1
cdr3_aa: CATTGGAANTEAFF
cdr3_nt: TGTGCCACCACTGGCGGGGCCGCCAACACTGAAGCTTTCTTT

clone_size: .
v_call: TRBV6-2/TRBV6-3
d_call: .
j_call: TRBJ1-1
cdr3_aa: CASKAGNTEAFF
cdr3_nt: TGTGCCAGCAAGGCGGGGAACACTGAAGCTTTCTTT

clone_size: few
v_call: TRBV6-1
d_call: TRBD1
j_call: TRBJ2-2
cdr3_aa: CASSEVRGRFTGELFF
cdr3_nt: TGTGCCAGCAGTGAAGTAAGGGGGCGTTTCACCGGGGAGCTGTTTTTT

clone_size: few
v_call: TRBV27
d_call: TRBD2
j_call: TRBJ2-6
cdr3_aa: CASSLEGTSSGANVLTF
cdr3_nt: TGTGCCAGCAGTTTAGAAGGGACTAGCTCTGGGGCCAACGTCCTGACTTTC